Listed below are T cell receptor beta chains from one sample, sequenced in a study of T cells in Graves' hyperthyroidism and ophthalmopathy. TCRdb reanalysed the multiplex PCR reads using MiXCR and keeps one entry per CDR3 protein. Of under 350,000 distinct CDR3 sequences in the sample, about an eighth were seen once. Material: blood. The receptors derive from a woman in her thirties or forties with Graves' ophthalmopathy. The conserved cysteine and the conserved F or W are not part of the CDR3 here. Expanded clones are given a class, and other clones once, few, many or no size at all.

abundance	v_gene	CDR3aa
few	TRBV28	ASSLMSGRREQY
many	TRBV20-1	SARGVGNSYEQY
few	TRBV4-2	ASSPGEVGGPEETQY
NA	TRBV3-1	ASSRGGGATYNEQL
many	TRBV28	ASSFFPTGSEAF
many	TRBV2	ASKLRNYGYT
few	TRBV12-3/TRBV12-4	ASSLSGLAAEQY
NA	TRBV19	ASRDKGSLYEQY
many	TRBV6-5	ASSYSRKEGEAF
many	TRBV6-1	ASSHNQGYGYT
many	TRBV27	ASSLWDRGEETQY
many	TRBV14	ASSQGDGRPQH
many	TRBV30	AYSPSGAEAF
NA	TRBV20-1	SAGRGNSPLH
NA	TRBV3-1	ASSLARVYSYEQY
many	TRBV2	ASSVWGRDWGEGYT
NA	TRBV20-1	SVFRGSSYEQY
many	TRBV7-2	ASSLVPSGGASYEQY
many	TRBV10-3	ATSKGVPQPQH
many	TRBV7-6	ASSWGGGEIPLAEQF
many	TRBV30	ACLRAYNEQF
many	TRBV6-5	ASSYPEQNYGYT
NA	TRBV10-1	AIGTLLSTDTRY
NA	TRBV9	ASSAGVFYNSPLH
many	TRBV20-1	SAGGQGIHEQY
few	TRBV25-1	ASSASGWGYT
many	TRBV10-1	ASSDPASGGTSTDTQY
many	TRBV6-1	ASRRGPQGYGYT
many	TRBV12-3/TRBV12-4	ASKGGTSGGQETQY
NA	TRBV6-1	ASRPPGQTDTQY
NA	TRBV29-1	SVEFVQAGTQY
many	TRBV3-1	ASSLRTGRDEKLF
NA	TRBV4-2	ASSQNRGEQY
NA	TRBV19	ASSIAAGMGQPQH
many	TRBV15	ATSRADEGVGNIQY
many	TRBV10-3	AISEREGQGSNTEAF
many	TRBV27	ASSQLDELDGYT
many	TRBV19	ASSIVQINQPQH
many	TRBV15	ATSRRGGSDIDTQY
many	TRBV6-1	ASRSYRVYRTEAF
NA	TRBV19	ASSIPAESYGYT